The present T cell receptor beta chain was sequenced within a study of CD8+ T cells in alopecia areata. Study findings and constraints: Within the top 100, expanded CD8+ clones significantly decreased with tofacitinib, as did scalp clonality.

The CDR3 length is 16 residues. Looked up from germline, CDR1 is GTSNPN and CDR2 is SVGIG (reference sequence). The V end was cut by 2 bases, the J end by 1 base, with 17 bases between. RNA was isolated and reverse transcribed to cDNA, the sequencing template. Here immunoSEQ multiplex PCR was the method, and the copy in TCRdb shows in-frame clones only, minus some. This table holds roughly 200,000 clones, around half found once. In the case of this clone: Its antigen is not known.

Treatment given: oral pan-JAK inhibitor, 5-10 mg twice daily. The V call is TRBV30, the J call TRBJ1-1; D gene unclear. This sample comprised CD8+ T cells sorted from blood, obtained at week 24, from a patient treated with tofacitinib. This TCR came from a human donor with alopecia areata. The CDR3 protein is CAWSTPVESWNTEAFF. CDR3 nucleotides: TGTGCCTGGAGTACCCCCGTCGAATCCTGGAACACTGAAGCTTTCTTT.